This T cell receptor beta chain was sequenced during a study of cytomegalovirus exposure and HLA in healthy donors. Study-wide results and caveats: Most TCR sequences were rare, but some public TCRs occurred in many donors. There were reportedly fewer N-insertions in an Asian-associated ancestry cluster than the roughly 670-donor mean, in a later analysis.

Notes on this clone: Its antigen is not known.

The PCR contained 60 Vbeta and 13 Jbeta primers. Clones were read by immunoSEQ multiplex PCR, and TCRdb kept only the in-frame ones, dropping some. The sample totals approximately 110,000 clones; its top ten clones hold approximately 2.6%. This CDR3 comprises 15 residues. V was pared by 2 bases and J by 3 bases, with 12 bases between. The germline V gene has CDR1 MNHNS and CDR2 SASEGT. The chain recombines TRBV6-1 with TRBJ2-3, with D possibly being TRBD1 (5 bases). The receptor comes from a man aged 30 to 45 in good health and CMV-seronegative. Sequenced sample: PBMCs. The CDR3 loop reads CASSERVKGTDTQYF. As DNA, the CDR3 is TGTGCCAGCAGTGAACGGGTTAAGGGGACAGATACGCAGTATTTT.